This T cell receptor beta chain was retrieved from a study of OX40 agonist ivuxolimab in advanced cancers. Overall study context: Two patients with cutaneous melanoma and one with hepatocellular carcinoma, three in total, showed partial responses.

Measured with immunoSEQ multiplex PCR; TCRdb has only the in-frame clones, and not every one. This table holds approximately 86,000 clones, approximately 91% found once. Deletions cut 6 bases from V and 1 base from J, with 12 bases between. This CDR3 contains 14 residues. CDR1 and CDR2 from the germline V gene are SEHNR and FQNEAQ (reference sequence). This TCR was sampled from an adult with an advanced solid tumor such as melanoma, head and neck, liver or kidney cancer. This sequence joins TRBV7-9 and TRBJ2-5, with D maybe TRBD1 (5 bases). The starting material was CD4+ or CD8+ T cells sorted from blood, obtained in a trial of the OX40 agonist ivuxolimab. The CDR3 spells CASSFQGSQETQYF. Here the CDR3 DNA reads TGTGCCAGCAGTTTCCAGGGAAGCCAAGAGACCCAGTACTTC.